A selection of T cell receptor beta chains follows, all from one sample in a study of shared clonotypes between healthy human individuals. TCRdb's table, derived via immunoSEQ multiplex PCR, lists solely in-frame clones and lacks some. Found here are under 1 million clones, 92% of them singletons; the top ten hold 24%. The sample consisted of naive CD8+ T cells sorted from blood. These TCRs come from a man aged 30 to 39 in good health. The CDR3 runs from the conserved cysteine through the conserved F or W.

V	J	length	CDR3
TRBV19	TRBJ2-3	15	CASSPQVGGTDTQYF
TRBV15	TRBJ1-5	13	CATSGRRNQPQHF
TRBV5-6	TRBJ1-2	16	CASSLLSSGDYYGYTF
TRBV10-2	TRBJ2-1	12	CASGVANNEQFF
TRBV19	TRBJ2-7	14	CASSMGLDFHEQYF
TRBV28	TRBJ2-1	13	CASSLWRGNEQFF
TRBV9	TRBJ2-3	15	CASSAKAGDVDTQYF
TRBV10-3	TRBJ2-3	17	CAISESTSGRSTDTQYF
TRBV10-1	TRBJ2-7	16	CASSDPGTGEPYEQYF
TRBV7-9	TRBJ2-1	14	CASSRAGGYDEQFF
TRBV6-1	TRBJ2-1	12	CASSGVNNEQFF
TRBV2	TRBJ2-3	12	CASTVLEDTQYF
TRBV7-8	TRBJ1-1	13	CASSDEGGPEAFF
TRBV21-1	TRBJ1-1	14	CASSKKEGNTEAFF
TRBV4-1	TRBJ2-1	17	CASSQERSVSSYNEQFF
TRBV7-9	TRBJ2-1	17	CASSLEAGVYSYNEQFF
TRBV27	TRBJ2-1	13	CASSIRSYNEQFF
TRBV2	TRBJ2-4	15	CAILLRAEAKNIQYF
TRBV18	TRBJ2-3	16	CASSGAGWRYTDTQYF
TRBV7-9	TRBJ2-1	15	CASSTVGESYNEQFF
TRBV28	TRBJ2-1	16	CASSSPGTSNYNEQFF
TRBV9	TRBJ2-6	14	CASSETTGANVLTF
TRBV2	TRBJ2-5	16	CASSVALAGNQETQYF
TRBV10-3	TRBJ1-2	18	CAISQPTLGVRAGYGYTF
TRBV7-9	TRBJ2-5	17	CASSFWTSGRAGETQYF
TRBV2	TRBJ1-2	17	CARGLDRTGPANYGYTF
TRBV10-2	TRBJ2-1	11	CASLAYNEQFF
TRBV27	TRBJ2-1	15	CASSQKDYLYNEQFF
TRBV5-1	TRBJ1-5	15	CASSLTGGSYQPQHF
TRBV4-3	TRBJ1-2	14	CASSLDRSYYGYTF
TRBV28	TRBJ2-7	17	CASSASGTGGVRGEQYF
TRBV4-1	TRBJ1-1	15	CASSQEDRANTEAFF
TRBV4-3	TRBJ2-1	15	CASSQDRVTYNEQFF
TRBV7-9	TRBJ2-5	16	CASSPRVAGPQETQYF
TRBV5-4	TRBJ2-3	15	CASSLETGGTDTQYF
TRBV11-2	TRBJ2-3	17	CASSSPLGRGVTDTQYF
TRBV4-1	TRBJ1-3	16	CASSPLGAVSGNTIYF
TRBV27	TRBJ1-5	15	CASSAWVNSNQPQHF
TRBV10-1	TRBJ2-2	17	CASSMGLAGSNTGELFF
TRBV19	TRBJ2-1	15	CASSMGAAAYNEQFF
TRBV11-2	TRBJ2-7	16	CASSLVGGQPAYEQYF
TRBV28	TRBJ2-1	15	CASSSGTSELDEQFF
TRBV25-1	TRBJ1-1	18	CASSEGYGQGNMNTEAFF